The 26 T cell receptor beta chains reported below all come from one sample, sequenced in a study of T-cell memory formation after mild COVID-19. TCRdb re-called the 5' RACE reads with MiXCR, one entry per CDR3 protein. The table shows 65,000 to 95,000 distinct CDR3 sequences, with 9.5% to 15% occurring only once. The sequencing input was PBMCs or a T cell subset sorted from them (not recorded which). These receptors were collected from a man younger than 35 who had mild COVID-19 (a few samples of this study predate the infection). Cell type and time point are not known.

The gene calls are TRBV5-6 and TRBJ2-1, with D possibly matching TRBD2 (6 bases). This CDR3 region has 12 residues. Trimming left V 4 bases short and J 5 bases short, with 7 bases between. Per germline, CDR1 SGHDT and CDR2 YYEEEE. CDR3 DNA sequence: TGTGCCAGCAGCCAGCGGGACAATGAGCAGTTCTTC. Translating gives CASSQRDNEQFF.

This clonotype was observed a few times. This chain links TRBV4-1 with TRBJ2-1; D is ambiguous. CDR1 is MGHRA, CDR2 YSYEKL, per germline. V lost 5 bases, J lost 7 bases, and 9 bases lay in between. This CDR3 spans 12 amino acids. DNA of the CDR3: TGCGCCAGCAGCGCCCCCGGAAATGAGCAGTTCTTC. Protein product: CASSAPGNEQFF.

The rearrangement uses TRBV19 and TRBJ2-7; D uncertain. The V gene lost 9 bases and the J gene lost 0 bases, with 15 bases spanning the gap. Germline loops: CDR1 LNHDA, CDR2 SQIVND (reference sequence). CDR3 size: 14 residues. CDR3 amino acids: CASQDGPFSYEQYF. DNA of the CDR3: TGTGCCAGCCAAGACGGGCCCTTCTCCTACGAGCAGTACTTC.

This clonotype was counted ten times or more. The chain recombines TRBV15 with TRBJ2-5; TRBD1 might be the D (6 bases). The CDR3 runs 15 residues. Germline lookup yields CDR1 LNHNV and CDR2 YYDKDF (reference sequence). Trimming removed 5 bases from V and 2 bases from J, with 15 bases in between. This CDR3 reads CATSVDRRPQETQYF. DNA for the CDR3: TGTGCCACCAGCGTTGACAGGAGACCTCAAGAGACCCAGTACTTC.

This clonotype was seen a few times. An end of the junction differs from the germline gene, which may be a read error. V usage is TRBV4-2 and J usage is TRBJ2-3; D might be TRBD2 (5 bases). The CDR3 contains 17 residues. Germline V lookup: CDR1 LGHNA, CDR2 YNFKEQ. Written as DNA, the CDR3 is TGCGCCAGCAGCCAAGTTCTCGACTACGCTAGCACAGATACGCAGTATTTT. Translated: CASSQVLDYASTDTQYF.

This clonotype was picked up a small number of times. V and J are TRBV7-9 and TRBJ2-1; D not certain. Germline V gives CDR1 SEHNR, CDR2 FQNEAQ (reference sequence). V gave up 5 bases and J gave up 3 bases, with 5 bases separating them. This CDR3 is 12 amino acids long. The CDR3 loop reads CASSPNYNEQFF. In DNA, the CDR3 is TGTGCCAGCAGCCCCAACTACAATGAGCAGTTCTTC.

This clonotype was observed a few times. The V gene is TRBV5-1, the J gene TRBJ1-5; D ambiguous. Trimming removed 0 bases from V and 2 bases from J, with 9 bases in between. This CDR3 has 15 residues. CDR1 SGHRS and CDR2 YFSETQ come from the germline V gene. As DNA, the CDR3 is TGCGCCAGCAGCTTGGCCGGGCTGCGCAATCAGCCCCAGCATTTT. Encoded protein: CASSLAGLRNQPQHF.

The chain carries TRBV6-1 and TRBJ1-1, with TRBD1 matching over 8 bases. This CDR3 contains 16 residues. Germline V gene data show CDR1 as MNHNS and CDR2 as SASEGT. The junction had 9 bases not matched to a gene; V was cut back by 2 bases and J by 4 bases. The CDR3 loop is CASSESTGGRSTEAFF. The CDR3 DNA sequence: TGTGCCAGCAGTGAAAGTACAGGGGGTAGGAGCACTGAAGCTTTCTTT.

This clonotype was seen only a few times. The chain employs TRBV6-2 or TRBV6-3 and TRBJ2-7; D uncertain. With 2 bases removed from V and 3 bases from J, the gap between germline ends came to 8 bases. CDR3 length: 13 residues. Germline-derived CDR1 and CDR2 are MNHEY and SVGEGT. Written as DNA, the CDR3 is TGTGCCAGCAGTTACGCCGTTCTCTACGAGCAGTACGTC. Its translation is CASSYAVLYEQYV.

The chain uses TRBV19 and TRBJ1-1; unclear D gene. CDR1 LNHDA and CDR2 SQIVND come from the germline V gene (reference sequence). This CDR3 region has 13 residues. V was shortened by 4 bases and J by 0 bases, with 6 bases between the two germline ends. The CDR3 DNA reads as TGTGCCAGTAGTAACTCACTGAACACTGAAGCTTTCTTT. Its translation is CASSNSLNTEAFF.

V is TRBV19 and J is TRBJ1-1, with D hard to call. The germline V gene has CDR1 LNHDA and CDR2 SQIVND (reference sequence). This CDR3 is 15 amino acids long. V lost 4 bases, J lost 8 bases, and 20 bases lay in between. DNA of the CDR3: TGTGCCAGTAGTAGATACCAACGAGCCTCGGGAGAAGCTTTCTTT. As protein: CASSRYQRASGEAFF. Looking up the rest from reference TRBV19 and TRBJ1-1 gives the full variable domain: DGGITQSPKYLFRKEGQNVTLSCEQNLNHDAMYWYRQDPGQGLRLIYYSQIVNDFQKGDIAEGYSVSREKKESFPLTVTSAQKNPTAFYLCASSRYQRASGEAFFGQGTRLTVV.

This clonotype was observed a single time. The chain has TRBV6-2 or TRBV6-3 and TRBJ2-1; no clear D. The CDR3 covers 12 residues. The germline V and J ends were trimmed by 2 bases and 6 bases, with 5 bases remaining between them. The germline V gene has CDR1 MNHEY and CDR2 SVGEGT. This CDR3 reads CASSYGLNEQFF. CDR3 DNA sequence: TGTGCCAGCAGTTACGGGCTCAATGAGCAGTTCTTC.

This clonotype has just a few counts. This chain connects TRBV29-1 to TRBJ1-2; tentatively, D is TRBD1 (6 bases). CDR3 size: 13 residues. Germline CDR1 SQVTM, CDR2 ANQGSEA. For the CDR3, the DNA is TGCAGTGGCGGGGACACCTCTAACTATGGCTACACCTTC. Its translation: CSGGDTSNYGYTF.

This clonotype was seen only a few times. The chain is built from TRBV4-1 and TRBJ2-7, with a weak D call TRBD1 (5 bases). V was trimmed by 0 bases and J by 4 bases, leaving 7 bases between them. CDR3 size: 13 residues. Germline V gene sequence: CDR1 MGHRA, CDR2 YSYEKL. The CDR3 protein is CASSQETGYEQYF. DNA for the CDR3: TGCGCCAGCAGCCAAGAAACAGGATACGAGCAGTACTTC.

This clonotype was seen more than once but under ten times. The genes are TRBV6-1 and TRBJ2-1, with TRBD2 matching 9 bases. This CDR3 region has 17 residues. Per germline, CDR1 MNHNS and CDR2 SASEGT. With 2 bases clipped from V and 0 bases from J, the junction kept 5 bases outside the gene matches. Here the CDR3 DNA reads TGTGCCAGCAGTGAAATGGCGGGGGGGCCCTCCTACAATGAGCAGTTCTTC. Protein sequence: CASSEMAGGPSYNEQFF.

This clonotype was recorded many times. This rearrangement joins TRBV4-1 to TRBJ1-2; no definite D call. The CDR3 is 12 amino acids. Looked up from germline, CDR1 is MGHRA and CDR2 is YSYEKL. V lost 0 bases and J 1 base, leaving 0 bases between the germline ends. As DNA, the CDR3 is TGCGCCAGCAGCCAAGATAACTATGGCTACACCTTC. Translating it yields CASSQDNYGYTF.

This clonotype showed up just once. The genes are TRBV5-4 and TRBJ1-1; the D is unclear. The CDR3 is 14 residues long. Germline lookup yields CDR1 SGHNT and CDR2 YYREEE (reference sequence). Trimming took 2 bases from V and 0 from J, leaving 8 bases between them. The CDR3 loop is CASSFGPLNTEAFF. DNA for the CDR3: TGTGCCAGCAGCTTCGGACCTTTGAACACTGAAGCTTTCTTT.

The chain links TRBV5-1 to TRBJ2-1; 12 bases agree with TRBD2. Looked up from germline, CDR1 is SGHRS and CDR2 is YFSETQ. The V segment lost 4 bases and the J segment 5 bases; nucleotides outside the gene matches: 4. CDR3 length: 15 residues. In DNA form, the CDR3 reads TGCGCCAGCAGCACCTCTAGCGGGGGGGACAATGAGCAGTTCTTC. It codes for CASSTSSGGDNEQFF.

The table lists this clonotype with many counts. CDR3 protein: CASSYSLGRTDTQYF. The CDR3 DNA reads TGTGCCAGCAGTTACTCGTTGGGCCGCACAGATACGCAGTATTTT. The J gene is TRBJ2-3, the V gene TRBV6-5; D ambiguous. CDR3 length: 15 residues. The germline V gene has CDR1 MNHEY and CDR2 SVGAGI. Between the trimmed V and J ends, which lost 0 bases and 1 base, there was a span of 8 bases.

The chain couples TRBV7-6 to TRBJ2-3; 9 nucleotides match TRBD1. Germline CDR1 is SGHVS and CDR2 is FNYEAQ. V trimming: 1 base; J trimming: 4 bases; junction bases outside the gene matches: 9. The CDR3 length is 17 residues. The CDR3 bases are TGTGCCAGCAGCTTAGAGACAGGGGGTGTTGGTTCAGATACGCAGTATTTT. Its translation is CASSLETGGVGSDTQYF. Looking up the rest from reference TRBV7-6 and TRBJ2-3 gives the full variable domain: GAGVSQSPRYKVTKRGQDVALRCDPISGHVSLYWYRQALGQGPEFLTYFNYEAQQDKSGLPNDRFSAERPEGSISTLTIQRTEQRDSAMYRCASSLETGGVGSDTQYFGPGTRLTVL.

This clonotype was seen a handful of times. The chain recombines TRBV7-9 with TRBJ1-5; D might be TRBD1 (6 bases). V lost 5 bases, J lost 5 bases, and 16 bases lay in between. Per the germline V gene, CDR1 is SEHNR and CDR2 is FQNEAQ (reference sequence). The CDR3 has 15 residues. The DNA of the CDR3 is TGTGCCAGCAGCGGTTATGGCAGGGGAGATCAGCCCCAGCATTTT. Amino acids: CASSGYGRGDQPQHF.

This clonotype was observed a few times. The chain joins TRBV9 to TRBJ2-1; 8 bases agree with TRBD1. J gave up 9 bases and V 4 bases, and 3 bases lay outside the gene matches. There are 12 residues in the CDR3. The V gene's germline CDR1 is SGDLS and CDR2 YYNGEE. The CDR3 reads CASSTGGAEQFF. As DNA, the CDR3 is TGTGCCAGCAGCACAGGGGGAGCTGAGCAGTTCTTC.

This chain joins TRBV6-2 or TRBV6-3 and TRBJ2-1, with 11 bases aligning to TRBD2. This CDR3 spans 17 amino acids. Trimming took 2 bases from V and 0 from J; bases not matched to a gene: 3. The germline V gene encodes CDR1 MNHEY and CDR2 SVGEGT. CDR3 sequence reads: CASSYTSGGSSYNEQFF. DNA for the CDR3: TGTGCCAGCAGTTACACTAGCGGGGGTAGCTCCTACAATGAGCAGTTCTTC.

This clonotype was picked up a small number of times. The chain carries TRBV27 and TRBJ1-2, with D unresolved. CDR3 length equals 14 residues. V was cut by 2 bases and J by 5 bases, with 12 bases left in between. Germline V gene data show CDR1 as MNHEY and CDR2 as SMNVEV (reference sequence). The CDR3 region has the DNA TGTGCCAGCAGTTTAAGTCAGAGCAGATATGGCTACACCTTC. Its translation: CASSLSQSRYGYTF.

In this sample, this clonotype turned up many times. The DNA for the CDR3 is TGCGCCAGCAGTGAGCCTAATAGGGGTGGACGGATCTACGAGCAGTACTTC. This encodes CASSEPNRGGRIYEQYF. The chain couples TRBV10-1 to TRBJ2-7; possibly TRBD1 for D (5 bases). V lost 2 bases and J 3 bases, leaving 20 bases between the germline ends. Germline CDR1 is WNHNN and CDR2 is SYGVQD (reference sequence). The CDR3 covers 17 residues.

This clonotype was seen at least ten times. This chain joins TRBV7-9 and TRBJ1-6; D gene ambiguous. The germline V and J ends were trimmed by 4 bases and 5 bases, with 18 bases remaining between them. CDR3 length: 17 residues. Per germline, CDR1 SEHNR and CDR2 FQNEAQ (reference sequence). For the CDR3, the DNA is TGTGCCAGCAGCTCTTCCCGACCGGGAAAGGATAATTCACCCCTCCACTTT. Translation: CASSSSRPGKDNSPLHF.